This is a list of T cell receptor beta chains from one sample in a study of blood T cells in healthy people across ages. TCRdb independently ran MiXCR on the 5' RACE reads; one entry per CDR3 protein. The repertoire holds over 1.5 million distinct CDR3 sequences, with approximately 50% as singletons. Sample: blood. The receptors derive from a woman between 40 and 50 years old in good health. Both conserved end residues are trimmed from each CDR3. Fields, in order: J gene, V gene, CDR3 length, CDR3 protein.

J gene: TRBJ2-1; V gene: TRBV25-1; CDR3 length: 12; CDR3 protein: ASKGQRSYNEQF
J gene: TRBJ2-3; V gene: TRBV3-1; CDR3 length: 12; CDR3 protein: ASCQGVGEDTQY
J gene: TRBJ2-5; V gene: TRBV28; CDR3 length: 11; CDR3 protein: ASSLTGTKTQY
J gene: TRBJ2-6; V gene: TRBV3-1; CDR3 length: 17; CDR3 protein: ASSQRSGQGASGANVLT
J gene: TRBJ2-3; V gene: TRBV5-1; CDR3 length: 12; CDR3 protein: ASSLAVTTDTQY
J gene: TRBJ2-1; V gene: TRBV2; CDR3 length: 9; CDR3 protein: ASSVQGVQF
J gene: TRBJ2-1; V gene: TRBV7-2; CDR3 length: 13; CDR3 protein: ASSLELDSYNEQF
J gene: TRBJ2-1; V gene: TRBV7-2; CDR3 length: 13; CDR3 protein: ASSLGVAYYNEQF
J gene: TRBJ1-2; V gene: TRBV7-9; CDR3 length: 12; CDR3 protein: ASNLRGRIYGYT
J gene: TRBJ1-4; V gene: TRBV5-1; CDR3 length: 14; CDR3 protein: ASSLATVSGNEKLF
J gene: TRBJ2-6; V gene: TRBV5-1; CDR3 length: 18; CDR3 protein: ASRKSPGQGLISGANVLT
J gene: TRBJ1-4; V gene: TRBV28; CDR3 length: 12; CDR3 protein: ASSPVDRDEKLF
J gene: TRBJ2-3; V gene: TRBV20-1; CDR3 length: 14; CDR3 protein: SANPALTRPTDTQY
J gene: TRBJ1-4; V gene: TRBV9; CDR3 length: 12; CDR3 protein: ASSVQGQNEKLF